These 7 T cell receptor beta chains were sequenced from one sample in a study of blood T cell repertoires in COVID-19. The protocol was immunoSEQ multiplex PCR, while the TCRdb copy is restricted to in-frame clones and leaves out a portion. In the table there are about 120,000 clones, about nine tenths of which are singletons. The sample taken for sequencing was peripheral blood. These receptors all stem from a woman in her 70s with COVID-19, enrolled during active disease.

This chain links TRBV10-3 with TRBJ1-2; TRBD1 agrees at 10 bases. V lost 7 bases and J lost 7; bases outside the gene matches: 12. The V gene's germline CDR1 is ENHRY and CDR2 SYGVKD. This CDR3 has 15 amino acids. The CDR3 reads CAINDRDRGIGGYTF. The CDR3 nucleotides are TGTGCCATCAACGACCGGGACAGGGGAATAGGTGGCTACACCTTC.

The chain joins TRBV18 to TRBJ1-5; 8 bases match TRBD1. V gave up 6 bases and J gave up 2 bases; unmatched junction bases: 6. CDR1 is KGHSH and CDR2 is LQKENI in the germline V gene. This CDR3 region has 15 residues. CDR3 in amino acids: CASSQLTGGNQPQHF. DNA of the CDR3: TGTGCCAGCTCCCAACTGACAGGGGGCAATCAGCCCCAGCATTTT.

This clone was recorded once. This sequence joins TRBV28 and TRBJ1-3; D is possibly TRBD1 (5 bases). CDR3 length: 14 residues. Looked up from germline, CDR1 is MDHEN and CDR2 is SYDVKM. V lost 6 bases and J 4 bases, leaving 13 bases between the germline ends. The CDR3 loop reads CASSLQGPGNTIYF. For the CDR3, the DNA is TGTGCCAGCAGCCTCCAGGGTCCCGGAAACACCATATATTTT.

V and J are TRBV28 and TRBJ1-1, with D maybe TRBD1 (5 bases). Germline-derived CDR1 and CDR2 are MDHEN and SYDVKM. V gave up 8 bases and J gave up 0 bases, with 10 bases separating them. The CDR3 sequence is 13 residues long. CDR3 coding DNA: TGTGCCAGCGACAGCATCATGAACACTGAAGCTTTCTTT. Its protein is CASDSIMNTEAFF.

The rearrangement joins TRBV27 to TRBJ2-1; D possibly matches TRBD1 or TRBD2 (9 bases each). Trimming took off 6 bases at V and 4 bases at J, with 31 bases between the two ends. Per germline, CDR1 MNHEY and CDR2 SMNVEV (reference sequence). CDR3 length: 20 residues. The CDR3 DNA reads as TGTGCCAGCAGAAAAGGGACAGGGCTAGTTTCGGCGGGGGGGTACAATGAGCAGTTCTTC. Its protein product is CASRKGTGLVSAGGYNEQFF.

The chain joins TRBV12-2 to TRBJ1-5; TRBD1, the D gene given by the table, was not confirmed from the DNA. TRBV12-2 is noted as a pseudogene. The CDR3 covers 15 residues. CDR3 amino acids: CASRFRSRGNQPQHF. Written as DNA, the CDR3 is TGTGCAAGTCGCTTTCGTAGCAGGGGCAATCAGCCCCAGCATTTT.

The chain couples TRBV6-1 to TRBJ2-3; D is uncertain. V gave up 0 bases and J gave up 2 bases, with 9 bases separating them. Germline V CDR1 and CDR2: MNHNS, SASEGT. CDR3 length equals 15 residues. CDR3: CASSEAGGYTDTQYF. The DNA of the CDR3 is TGTGCCAGCAGTGAAGCAGGCGGATACACAGATACGCAGTATTTT.